Reported below is one T cell receptor (beta chain). Its cognate antigen is unknown. The sample originates from a study of T cell responses to AZD1222 COVID-19 vaccine. Findings of the study overall: Spike-specific TCR breadth and depth both grew after two AZD1222 doses.

J lost 2 bases, V lost 3 bases, and 11 bases had no gene match. From germline, CDR1 is SNHLY and CDR2 FYNNEI. CDR3 length: 18 amino acids. The table came from immunoSEQ multiplex PCR; TCRdb's copy has only in-frame clones and leaves some out. Of around 30,000 clones in the sample, approximately 91% are singletons; the top ten hold 45%. The chain links TRBV2 to TRBJ1-5; 9 bases agree with TRBD1. The sequence came from an adult in good health. The specimen was peripheral blood, collected on day 0 of AZD1222 vaccination. The CDR3 region is CASSDSGQGLVGNQPQHF. The CDR3 DNA reads TGTGCCAGCAGTGACTCAGGACAGGGGTTGGTTGGCAATCAGCCCCAGCATTTT.